What follows describes a single T cell receptor beta chain. This record comes from a study of blood T cell repertoires in COVID-19. In the authors' methods: Amplification of reference gene primers provided the estimated nucleated cell counts. The assay was immunoSEQ multiplex PCR, and TCRdb's table has in-frame clones only and misses some. That table furnishes V, J and clone size, whereas the DNA furnished D and trimming. Altogether some 330,000 clones are present, 75% to 90% being singletons, with the ten largest covering less than 5.5%. The V end lost 8 bases, the J end lost 3 bases, and 17 bases lay between the germline ends. The CDR3 consists of 15 residues. Germline V CDR1 and CDR2: MNHEY, SVGAGI.

The V and J genes are TRBV6-5 and TRBJ1-5; D is uncertain. The receptor comes from a man under 40 who had recovered from COVID-19. Material: PBMCs or T cells enriched from blood (not recorded which). CDR3 DNA sequence: TGTGCCAGCGCAGTAGGCGGGATGGCCAATCAGCCCCAGCATTTT. Its protein is CASAVGGMANQPQHF.